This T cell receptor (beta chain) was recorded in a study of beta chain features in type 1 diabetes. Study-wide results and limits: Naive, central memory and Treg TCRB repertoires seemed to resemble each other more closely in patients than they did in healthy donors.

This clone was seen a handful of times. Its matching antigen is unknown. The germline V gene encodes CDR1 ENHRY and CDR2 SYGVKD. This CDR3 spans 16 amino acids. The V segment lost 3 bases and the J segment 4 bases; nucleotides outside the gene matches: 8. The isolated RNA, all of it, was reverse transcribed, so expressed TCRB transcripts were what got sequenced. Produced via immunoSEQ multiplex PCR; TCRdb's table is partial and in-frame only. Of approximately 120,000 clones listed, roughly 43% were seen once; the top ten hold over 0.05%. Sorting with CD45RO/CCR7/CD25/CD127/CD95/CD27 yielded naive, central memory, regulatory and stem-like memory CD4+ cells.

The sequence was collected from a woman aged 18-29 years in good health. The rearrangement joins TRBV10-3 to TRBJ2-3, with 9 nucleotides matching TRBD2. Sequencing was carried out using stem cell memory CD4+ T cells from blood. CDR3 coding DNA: TGTGCCATCAGTGATTTGGCGGGAGGGCCCTCAGATACGCAGTATTTT. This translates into CAISDLAGGPSDTQYF.